The present T cell receptor beta chain was sequenced within a study of blood T cells in healthy people across ages (dated by TCRdb to between 2015 and 2017). About the investigation overall: In model experiments, roughly one uniquely barcoded TCR beta cDNA molecule per two T cells was captured by template switching. Age-related changes in TCR beta repertoire diversity were measured in the study by deep sequencing normalized with unique cDNA molecular identifiers. Four age groups were formed from the donors: young (average about 16 years), middle-aged (around 41), aged (more than 55) and long-lived (more than 75). To avoid experimental bias, donors of different ages were randomly spread across the sequencing lanes. Using the same blood draw, the study looked at two additional independent replicas of 1 million unique cDNA reads for two donors, one aged 18 to 30 and the other aged 80 or older.

Libraries were made using 5' RACE. Reads for this sample came from an Illumina HiSeq 2500. A second PCR of about 6 to 11 cycles was performed with a sample-barcoded 5' primer and a J-beta primer mix. A template-switch 5' adaptor carrying 12 random nucleotides introduced a unique molecular identifier onto each TCR beta cDNA molecule. At least 2.5 million CDR3-containing paired-end reads were obtained from each sample. The Mint cDNA synthesis kit, primed by a TRBC-specific oligonucleotide, was used to synthesize first-strand cDNA from all RNA. After uracil-DNA glycosylase treatment, a first 18-cycle PCR used universal primers M1SS and BC2_uni_R on all cDNA. Concerning the study's data processing: For normalization, 1 million high-quality reads were randomly selected from each sample, with every read carrying a distinct molecular identifier. Reads sharing molecular identifiers were discarded rather than binned into consensus sequences. MiTCR, set to a Q25 quality threshold and the strictest error-elimination algorithm, was used for CDR3 identification, clonotype clustering and error correction. A nonparametric unseen species model with Euler transformation was used to estimate a lower bound on total TCR beta diversity. The public reads were reanalyzed by TCRdb: fastp trimming at Q25, MiXCR alignment, in-frame beta chains only. Each entry merges the rows of one CDR3 protein and shows their most common DNA and genes. Clone size and V and J calls follow TCRdb, not the original study. This sample lists about 1.8 million distinct CDR3 sequences; roughly 50% were detected once. The ten largest clones capture less than 2.5% of the sample.

The 39 donors, aged 6 to 90 years, were systemically healthy Caucasian individuals from Russia. Each donor gave about 9.8 milliliters of peripheral blood, drawn into EDTA-treated Vacutainer tubes. Ficoll-Paque density-gradient centrifugation was used to isolate PBMCs, with at least 6.5 million per sample. Trizol reagent was used to extract total RNA from the PBMCs, yielding at least 6 micrograms per sample. For every donor, an aliquot of PBMCs went through flow cytometry to measure the percentages of naive CD45RAhigh/CD27high T cells. As concerns this clonotype: The antigen this receptor binds is unknown. No much larger clonotype is one base removed from it; base qualities were not supplied.

General findings and caveats noted by the study authors: Conclusive comparison of naive and antigen-experienced compartments was prevented by the profiling of bulk unsorted PBMCs. Compared with the aged group, the long-lived group had more naive CD4+ T cells, fewer expanded clones and increased TCR diversity, a pattern suggesting age selection. Donor CMV infection status was unknown, potentially confounding age-related changes in expanded clonotypes. Observed TCR beta diversity per million T cells fell roughly linearly with age, and a significant reduction was already apparent by age around 40. Total diversity estimates from one million sequenced T cells were considered lower bounds and underestimates. The percentage of naive T cells measured by flow cytometry correlated strongly with observed TCR beta diversity.

V trim: 8 bases; J trim: 11 bases; unmatched bases: 8. Spanning cysteine to phenylalanine, the CDR3 consists of 11 amino acids. The sequence is cut down to CDR3 DNA, 33 bases in frame from base 1. In the germline V gene, CDR1 corresponds to SNHLY and CDR2 to FYNNEI. Sequenced: blood. The source of this sequence is a woman aged 40 to 50 in good health. The chain couples TRBV2 to TRBJ2-5, with 7 bases in between that match TRBD1. Read as DNA, the sequence is TGTGCCAGCGACAGGGATCGAGAGCAGTACTTC. It translates to CASDRDREQYF.